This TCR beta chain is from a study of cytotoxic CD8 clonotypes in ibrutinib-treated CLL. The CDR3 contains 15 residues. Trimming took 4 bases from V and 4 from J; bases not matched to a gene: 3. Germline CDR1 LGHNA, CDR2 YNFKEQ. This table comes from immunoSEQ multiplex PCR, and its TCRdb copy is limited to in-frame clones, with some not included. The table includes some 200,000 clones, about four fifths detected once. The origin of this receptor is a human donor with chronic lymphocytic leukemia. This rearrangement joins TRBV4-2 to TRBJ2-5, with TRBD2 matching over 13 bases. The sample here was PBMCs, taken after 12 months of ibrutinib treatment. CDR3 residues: CASSLGTSGAETQYF. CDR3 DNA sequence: TGTGCCAGCAGCCTGGGGACTAGCGGGGCAGAGACCCAGTACTTC.